This TCR beta chain was identified during a study of T-cell memory formation after mild COVID-19 (dated by TCRdb to the early 2020s). For the study in its entirety: TCR sequence clusters from the two donors were largely donor specific. In a couple of donors, T-cell clones that expanded and contracted after mild COVID-19 were tracked by sequencing TCRalpha and TCRbeta repertoires over time. The cohort was made up of two young adult volunteers, one female and one male, who were previously healthy.

Ficoll-Paque density gradient centrifugation was used to isolate PBMCs. The paper's findings and limits, for the study overall: SARS-CoV-2 specificity was not confirmed for the second-wave clones peaking on day 37. Contracting CD4+ clones turned up mainly in the CM and EM memory subsets, whereas EMRA was where CD8+ clones were enriched. The study covered only a couple of mild cases, and larger cohorts including severe cases with pre-infection samples were considered necessary. Some responding clones were found in pre-infection memory, which suggests that pre-existing cross-reactive memory T cells took part in the SARS-CoV-2 response. Clones contracting from day 15 to 85 had balanced CD4/CD8 phenotypes, while a second wave expanding from day 15 to 37 was biased towards CD4+.

A few counts support this clonotype. Its cognate antigen has yet to be identified. Base qualities are not recorded, but no much larger clone differs from it by a single base. Sequencing was carried out with an Illumina NovaSeq 6000. cDNA libraries for TCRalpha and TCRbeta were prepared by 5'RACE using constant-segment primers, with sample barcodes and unique molecular identifiers added. Trizol reagent was used to extract RNA from every sample. Libraries were amplified in two PCR steps, with a second sample barcode and Illumina TruSeq adapters added in the second step. The libraries were sequenced on an Illumina NovaSeq using 2 x 150 bp paired-end reads. The published analysis was carried out like this. Demultiplexing of reads and collapsing into UMI-guided consensus sequences were performed with migec v1.2.7. Using mixcr v2.1.11, UMI consensuses were aligned to TRA and TRB V and J templates and then assembled into clonotypes. A clonotype was counted as expanded or contracted only if both edgeR and NoisET called the change significant, with noise models trained on biological replicates. edgeR calls used a false discovery rate-adjusted p below 0.01 and a log2 fold-change threshold of 1. As an exploratory analysis of dynamics, PCA with hierarchical clustering was applied to max-normalized trajectories of the 1000 most abundant clonotypes. Each responding clone was given a CD4 or CD8 phenotype based on the CD4+ and CD8+ repertoires, which had been sequenced separately. TCRdb reran the public reads through fastp at Q25 and MiXCR, keeping productive beta chains. Rows with one shared CDR3 protein collapse into an entry with the most common genes and DNA. TCRdb's processing, not the study's, gives the V and J calls here. This sample is represented by fewer than 500,000 distinct CDR3 sequences; roughly 25% of them were singletons. Approximately 12% of the sample comes from the top ten.

The CDR3, cysteine through phenylalanine, is 16 amino acids long. CDR3 DNA is the only sequence kept; it has 48 bases, read in frame from the first base. For CDR1 and CDR2, the germline V gene (reference sequence) lists SGHKS and YYEKEE. V and J lose 2 bases and 0 bases, and a span of 15 bases separates them. Specimen: PBMCs or a T cell subset sorted from them (not recorded which). The chain is encoded by TRBV5-5 joined to TRBJ2-7; the D gene is perhaps TRBD1, from 6 matching bases. The receptor was derived from an adult woman who had mild COVID-19 (a few samples of this study predate the infection). The sample titles of this study are shuffled in the database, so cell type and time point are left out; the donor was told from shared clones. CDR3 protein: CASSFEGVVPSYEQYF. The DNA sequence is TGTGCCAGCAGCTTTGAGGGGGTCGTTCCCTCCTACGAGCAGTACTTC.